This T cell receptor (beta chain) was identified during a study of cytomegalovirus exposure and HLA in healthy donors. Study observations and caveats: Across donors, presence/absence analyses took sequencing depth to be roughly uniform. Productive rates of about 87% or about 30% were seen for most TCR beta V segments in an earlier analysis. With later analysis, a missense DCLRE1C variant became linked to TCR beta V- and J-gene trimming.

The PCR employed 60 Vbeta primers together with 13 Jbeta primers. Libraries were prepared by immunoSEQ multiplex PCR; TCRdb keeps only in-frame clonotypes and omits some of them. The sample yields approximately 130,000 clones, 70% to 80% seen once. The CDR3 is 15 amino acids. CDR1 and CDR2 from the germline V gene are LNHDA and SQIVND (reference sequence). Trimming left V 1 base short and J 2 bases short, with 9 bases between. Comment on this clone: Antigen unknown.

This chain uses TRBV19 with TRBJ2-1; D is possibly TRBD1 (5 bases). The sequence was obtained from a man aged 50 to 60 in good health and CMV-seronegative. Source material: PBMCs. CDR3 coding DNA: TGTGCCAGTAGTATAGGTAGGGGCCCCTACAATGAGCAGTTCTTC. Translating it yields CASSIGRGPYNEQFF. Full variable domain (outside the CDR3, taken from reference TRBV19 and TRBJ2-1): DGGITQSPKYLFRKEGQNVTLSCEQNLNHDAMYWYRQDPGQGLRLIYYSQIVNDFQKGDIAEGYSVSREKKESFPLTVTSAQKNPTAFYLCASSIGRGPYNEQFFGPGTRLTVL.